This entry lists 30 T cell receptor beta chains sequenced from one sample in a study of human T cells and chemical hapten exposure. Time point indicated: pre-sensitization, week 0. Treatment reported: therapeutic diphenylcyclopropenone sensitization with weekly scalp DPC. TCRdb recomputed calls from the RACE reads with MiXCR, one row per CDR3 protein. The data show 35,000 to 50,000 distinct CDR3 sequences, under 12% seen once. The starting material was whole blood, obtained in connection with sensitization to the hapten diphenylcyclopropenone (DPC). The origin of the receptors is a man in his thirties or forties with alopecia areata. Some clones in this sample may be carry-over from other donors' samples.

This clonotype was recorded at least ten times. The gene calls are TRBV12-3 or TRBV12-4 and TRBJ2-3; D is possibly TRBD2 (7 bases). Trimming pared 4 bases from V and 8 bases from J, leaving 22 bases between. The CDR3 extends over 16 amino acids. This CDR3 is CASSSLGGGPFGTQYF. The CDR3 DNA is TGTGCCAGCAGTTCTCTAGGGGGAGGGCCCTTCGGTACGCAGTATTTT.

V gene TRBV12-3 or TRBV12-4 combines with J gene TRBJ1-5, with D uncertain. The CDR3 consists of 18 residues. The V end lost 2 bases, the J end lost 3 bases, and 20 bases lay between the germline ends. CDR3 coding DNA: TGTGCCAGCAGTTTAATTTTAGGTGGCCAGCGAGCCAATCAGCCCCAGCATTTT. The encoded protein is CASSLILGGQRANQPQHF.

J is TRBJ1-2 and V is TRBV28, with 9 nucleotides matching TRBD1. Germline lookup yields CDR1 MDHEN and CDR2 SYDVKM. V gave up 5 bases and J gave up 3 bases; unmatched junction bases: 7. This CDR3 is 15 amino acids long. The CDR3 bases are TGTGCCAGCAGTCCAACCCGGACAGGGGACTATGGCTACACCTTC. Translating it yields CASSPTRTGDYGYTF.

J is TRBJ2-1 and V is TRBV24-1, with D perhaps matching TRBD1 or TRBD2 (6 bases each). CDR1 KGHDR and CDR2 SFDVKD come from the germline V gene. V lost 4 bases to trimming and J lost 7 bases, with 13 bases between them. This CDR3 comprises 14 residues. CDR3 sequence reads: CATSEGGRGNEQFF. DNA for the CDR3: TGTGCCACCAGTGAGGGGGGCAGGGGAAATGAGCAGTTCTTC.

This clonotype has a count of ten or more. V gene TRBV28 combines with J gene TRBJ1-1; D possibly corresponds to TRBD1 (5 bases). The CDR3 sequence is 17 residues long. The germline V gene has CDR1 MDHEN and CDR2 SYDVKM. Trimming shortened V by 3 bases and J by 0 bases, and 17 bases separated the two germline ends. The CDR3 is CASSFRDGIIMNTEAFF. The CDR3, as DNA: TGTGCCAGCAGTTTCAGGGACGGAATTATAATGAACACTGAAGCTTTCTTT. The full variable domain, completed using reference TRBV28 and TRBJ1-1, is DVKVTQSSRYLVKRTGEKVFLECVQDMDHENMFWYRQDPGLGLRLIYFSYDVKMKEKGDIPEGYSVSREKKERFSLILESASTNQTSMYLCASSFRDGIIMNTEAFFGQGTRLTVV.

J is TRBJ2-7 and V is TRBV3-1, with a tentative D call TRBD2 (5 bases). V was cut by 1 base and J by 6 bases, with 13 bases left in between. In germline, CDR1 is LGHDT, CDR2 YNNKEL (reference sequence). The CDR3 loop spans 14 amino acids. The CDR3 DNA is TGTGCCAGCAGCCAAGGCGGGTCTACCTGCGAGCAGTACTTC. Its protein product is CASSQGGSTCEQYF.

This clonotype was seen at least ten times. This chain links TRBV2 with TRBJ2-7; possibly TRBD2 for D (6 bases). The CDR3 has 14 residues. Germline CDR1 and CDR2: SNHLY and FYNNEI. V was clipped by 7 bases and J by 0 bases, with 13 bases between them. The CDR3 DNA is TGTGCCAGCACCTGGGGTAGCGGCTCCTACGAGCAGTACTTC. Protein sequence: CASTWGSGSYEQYF.

This clonotype was counted between two and nine times. This chain connects TRBV13 to TRBJ2-2; 7 nucleotides align to TRBD1. The germline CDR1 and CDR2 sequences are PRHDT and FYEKMQ (reference sequence). CDR3 length: 21 residues. Germline trimming cut 2 bases from V and 2 bases from J; bases unmatched to any gene: 20. The CDR3 spells CASSLKGLTFITGVNTGELFF. The CDR3 DNA is TGTGCCAGCAGCTTAAAAGGCCTCACCTTCATAACAGGGGTTAACACCGGGGAGCTGTTTTTT. The whole variable domain, filled in from reference TRBV13 and TRBJ2-2, reads AAGVIQSPRHLIKEKRETATLKCYPIPRHDTVYWYQQGPGQDPQFLISFYEKMQSDKGSIPDRFSAQQFSDYHSELNMSSLELGDSALYFCASSLKGLTFITGVNTGELFFGEGSRLTVL.

The chain employs TRBV20-1 and TRBJ2-3; 10 bases align to TRBD2. V gave up 3 bases and J gave up 1 base; unmatched junction bases: 1. Germline loops: CDR1 DFQATT, CDR2 SNEGSKA (reference sequence). The CDR3 runs 14 residues. The CDR3, as DNA: TGCAGTGCTAGCGGGACTAGCGGCACAGATACGCAGTATTTT. This gives the protein CSASGTSGTDTQYF.

This clonotype was picked up many times. The chain employs TRBV29-1 and TRBJ1-1; D is perhaps TRBD1 (6 bases). Germline CDR1 and CDR2: SQVTM and ANQGSEA. The V end was cut by 7 bases, the J end by 6 bases, with 12 bases between. The length of the CDR3 is 11 residues. The DNA of the CDR3 is TGCAGCGCCTTCAGGGGCCCTGAAGCTTTCTTT. It translates to CSAFRGPEAFF. The full variable domain, with the rest looked up from reference TRBV29-1 and TRBJ1-1, is SAVISQKPSRDICQRGTSLTIQCQVDSQVTMMFWYRQQPGQSLTLIATANQGSEATYESGFVIDKFPISRPNLTFSTLTVSNMSPEDSSIYLCSAFRGPEAFFGQGTRLTVV.

This clonotype was recorded at least ten times. The V call is TRBV10-2, the J call TRBJ1-1; possibly TRBD1 for D (5 bases). This CDR3 spans 14 amino acids. Germline V gene data show CDR1 as WSHSY and CDR2 as SAAADI. V was shortened by 1 base and J by 4 bases, with 10 bases between the two germline ends. The CDR3 nucleotides are TGCGCCAGCAGTGAGTGGGAGGGGAGCACTGAAGCTTTCTTT. Amino acid sequence: CASSEWEGSTEAFF.

There are many counts of this clonotype. The chain uses TRBV7-2 and TRBJ2-1; the match to TRBD2 covers 7 bases. The germline CDR1 and CDR2 sequences are SGHTA and FQGNSA. V gave up 2 bases and J gave up 2 bases; unmatched junction bases: 3. The CDR3 contains 15 residues. CDR3 sequence reads: CASSLSGGTYNEQFF. CDR3 nucleotide sequence: TGTGCCAGCAGCTTATCGGGAGGAACCTACAATGAGCAGTTCTTC. Variable domain in full (rest from reference TRBV7-2 and TRBJ2-1): GAGVSQSPSNKVTEKGKDVELRCDPISGHTALYWYRQSLGQGLEFLIYFQGNSAPDKSGLPSDRFSAERTGGSVSTLTIQRTQQEDSAVYLCASSLSGGTYNEQFFGPGTRLTVL.

This clonotype was seen ten or more times. The chain uses TRBV12-3 or TRBV12-4 and TRBJ2-7, with 8 bases matching TRBD1. This CDR3 contains 14 residues. V shed 3 bases, J shed 7 bases, and the junction held 8 bases outside the gene matches. In nucleotides, the CDR3 is TGTGCCAGCAGTTTGTGGCAGGGGGCGAATGAGCAGTACTTC. It is translated as CASSLWQGANEQYF.

In its sample, this clonotype was seen many times. The chain links TRBV2 to TRBJ1-6; D ambiguous. The germline gives CDR1 SNHLY, CDR2 FYNNEI. Trimming stripped 6 bases from V and 5 bases from J, with 8 bases between. This CDR3 is 13 amino acids long. For the CDR3, the DNA is TGTGCCAGCAGGGATCTCCATAATTCACCCCTCCACTTT. Its protein product is CASRDLHNSPLHF.

This clonotype was seen at least ten times. V and J are TRBV11-2 and TRBJ1-4, with 8 bases identical to TRBD1. The CDR3 totals 15 residues. Unmatched junction bases numbered 4, after V lost 1 base and J lost 6 bases. Germline V lookup: CDR1 SGHAT, CDR2 FQNNGV. The CDR3 here is CASSLGQGTDEKLFF. For the CDR3, the DNA is TGTGCCAGCAGCTTAGGACAGGGGACGGATGAAAAACTGTTTTTT. Supplemented by reference TRBV11-2 and TRBJ1-4, the full variable domain reads EAGVAQSPRYKIIEKRQSVAFWCNPISGHATLYWYQQILGQGPKLLIQFQNNGVVDDSQLPKDRFSAERLKGVDSTLKIQPAKLEDSAVYLCASSLGQGTDEKLFFGSGTQLSVL.

This clonotype appeared a few times. J is TRBJ1-1 and V is TRBV12-3 or TRBV12-4; D gene ambiguous. V was shortened by 5 bases and J by 5 bases, with 12 bases between the two germline ends. CDR3 length: 13 residues. DNA of the CDR3: TGTGCCAGCAGTCCCCCGGTTTTGACTGAAGCTTTCTTT. Translated: CASSPPVLTEAFF.

This clonotype was seen a handful of times. The chain combines TRBV5-1 with TRBJ2-3, with 9 nucleotides matching TRBD2. Germline CDR1 is SGHRS and CDR2 is YFSETQ. This CDR3 contains 16 residues. J gave up 4 bases and V 0 bases, and 6 bases lay outside the gene matches. CDR3 residues: CASSLAWRGGSDTQYF. The CDR3 DNA is TGCGCCAGCAGCTTGGCCTGGCGGGGGGGCTCAGATACGCAGTATTTT.

This clonotype has more than one count but fewer than ten. V is TRBV20-1 and J is TRBJ2-7; the D gene is possibly TRBD1 (6 bases). The CDR3 runs 14 residues. Deletions cut 0 bases from V and 2 bases from J, with 11 bases between. CDR1 DFQATT and CDR2 SNEGSKA come from the germline V gene (reference sequence). CDR3 in DNA: TGCAGTGCTAGAGATCCGGACAGCCCCTACGAGCAGTACGTC. Translated: CSARDPDSPYEQYV.

This clonotype has at least ten counts. The chain links TRBV6-4 to TRBJ1-2, with TRBD1 matching over 9 bases. The CDR3 contains 17 residues. Losses at the gene ends were 2 bases for V and 2 bases for J; bases not matched to a gene: 9. The V gene's germline CDR1 is MRHNA and CDR2 SNTAGT. This CDR3 is CASSDTDRGESNYGYTF. CDR3 sequence (DNA): TGTGCCAGCAGTGACACGGACAGGGGAGAGAGCAACTATGGCTACACCTTC.

This clonotype came up many times. This rearrangement joins TRBV18 to TRBJ2-3; tentatively, D is TRBD1 (5 bases). Per germline, CDR1 KGHSH and CDR2 LQKENI. This CDR3 has 17 amino acids. Trimming removed 1 base at V and 0 bases at J, with 14 bases between. CDR3 sequence reads: CASSPLAGKVSTDTQYF. In nucleotides, the CDR3 is TGTGCCAGCTCACCACTGGCAGGGAAGGTCAGCACAGATACGCAGTATTTT.

The V and J genes are TRBV11-3 and TRBJ2-5, with D perhaps TRBD1 (6 bases). V was cut by 1 base and J by 9 bases, with 24 bases left in between. The CDR3 covers 17 residues. In germline, CDR1 is SGHNT, CDR2 YENEEA. This chain's CDR3 is CASSLVPDRFRIRSQYF. The CDR3 nucleotides read TGTGCCAGCAGCTTAGTCCCTGACAGGTTCCGGATTAGGTCCCAGTACTTC.

The genes are TRBV7-9 and TRBJ2-7; TRBD1 agrees at 10 bases. The ends lost 4 bases at V and 4 bases at J; junction bases unmatched: 4. Germline assignment: CDR1 SEHNR and CDR2 FQNEAQ (reference sequence). The CDR3 has 14 residues. The CDR3 nucleotides read TGTGCCAGCAGCTCCATGGGACAGGGGTACGAGCAGTACTTC. Translating gives CASSSMGQGYEQYF.

The sample holds many counts of this clonotype. This rearrangement joins TRBV13 to TRBJ2-2; TRBD1 matches at 9 bases. Germline loops: CDR1 PRHDT, CDR2 FYEKMQ (reference sequence). The CDR3 spans 16 residues. The ends lost 5 bases at V and 4 bases at J; junction bases unmatched: 8. DNA of the CDR3: TGTGCCAGCAGCCCCCGGACAGGGGTGGGCACCGGGGAGCTGTTTTTT. Protein sequence: CASSPRTGVGTGELFF. Filled out from reference TRBV13 and TRBJ2-2, the complete variable domain reads AAGVIQSPRHLIKEKRETATLKCYPIPRHDTVYWYQQGPGQDPQFLISFYEKMQSDKGSIPDRFSAQQFSDYHSELNMSSLELGDSALYFCASSPRTGVGTGELFFGEGSRLTVL.

This clonotype was observed many times. The rearrangement joins TRBV20-1 to TRBJ1-1, with D unclear. V gave up 3 bases and J gave up 1 base, with 9 bases separating them. The germline V gene has CDR1 DFQATT and CDR2 SNEGSKA (reference sequence). The CDR3 contains 13 residues. CDR3 in amino acids: CSASGVQNTEAFF. CDR3 DNA sequence: TGCAGTGCTAGTGGAGTCCAGAACACTGAAGCTTTCTTT.

The chain is built from TRBV5-1 and TRBJ2-7, with D possibly TRBD2 on 5 matching bases. There are 13 residues in the CDR3. Germline CDR1 is SGHRS and CDR2 is YFSETQ. V lost 4 bases, J lost 3 bases, and 11 bases lay in between. The CDR3 DNA reads TGCGCCAGCAGCGTGGACGGGATCTACGAGCAGTACTTC. Amino acids: CASSVDGIYEQYF.

This clonotype was picked up many times. This chain links TRBV6-2 or TRBV6-3 with TRBJ1-5, with D hard to call. V was cut by 4 bases and J by 5 bases, with 15 bases left in between. The CDR3 loop spans 15 amino acids. Germline V CDR1 and CDR2: MNHEY, SVGEGT. The CDR3: CASSSQVRHDQPQHF. Written as DNA, the CDR3 is TGTGCCAGCAGTTCCCAGGTTCGGCACGATCAGCCCCAGCATTTT.

This clonotype was counted ten times or more. The chain links TRBV5-1 to TRBJ2-1; 8 bases line up with TRBD1. J lost 6 bases, V lost 2 bases, and 4 bases had no gene match. Germline V lookup: CDR1 SGHRS, CDR2 YFSETQ. This CDR3 region has 14 residues. The CDR3 is CASSLTRGRNEQFF. The CDR3 bases are TGCGCCAGCAGCTTAACCAGGGGGCGCAATGAGCAGTTCTTC. The entire variable domain, with the rest obtained from reference TRBV5-1 and TRBJ2-1, is as follows: KAGVTQTPRYLIKTRGQQVTLSCSPISGHRSVSWYQQTPGQGLQFLFEYFSETQRNKGNFPGRFSGRQFSNSRSEMNVSTLELGDSALYLCASSLTRGRNEQFFGPGTRLTVL.

This clonotype was found many times. The rearrangement uses TRBV9 and TRBJ1-1; TRBD1 is a possible D gene (5 bases). V was shortened by 0 bases and J by 4 bases, with 13 bases between the two germline ends. Germline CDR1 SGDLS, CDR2 YYNGEE. This CDR3 region has 15 residues. CDR3 DNA: TGTGCCAGCAGCGTAGATCCAGGGTTCGGCACTGAAGCTTTCTTT. It is translated as CASSVDPGFGTEAFF.

This clonotype was counted only a few times. This sequence joins TRBV20-1 and TRBJ2-1; D may be TRBD2 (6 bases). V lost 4 bases, J lost 4 bases, and 14 bases lay in between. Germline V gene sequence: CDR1 DFQATT, CDR2 SNEGSKA (reference sequence). There are 14 residues in the CDR3. The CDR3 sequence is CSAKLASPYNEQFF. As DNA, the CDR3 is TGCAGTGCTAAACTAGCATCCCCATACAATGAGCAGTTCTTC.

In this sample, this clonotype turned up many times. This chain connects TRBV9 to TRBJ2-2, with 9 bases lining up with TRBD2. Germline CDR1 is SGDLS and CDR2 is YYNGEE. J was trimmed by 6 bases and V by 4 bases; bases with no gene match: 13. The CDR3 spans 17 residues. CDR3 loop: CASSPQSGTSYPGELFF. The CDR3, as DNA: TGTGCCAGCAGCCCCCAATCCGGGACTAGCTATCCCGGGGAGCTGTTTTTT.